A single TCR beta chain is shown here with its context. Its target is not known. The data belong to a study of cytotoxic CD8 clonotypes in ibrutinib-treated CLL. As for the study in general: There were, on average, around 260,000 productive templates and 90,000 to 95,000 productive rearrangements per sample. Study results and caveats: Rare overall, public clonotypes shrank or held steady under therapy.

The ends lost 5 bases at V and 7 bases at J; junction bases unmatched: 12. In germline, CDR1 is SGHAT, CDR2 FQNNGV. This CDR3 contains 16 residues. Sequencing used immunoSEQ multiplex PCR; TCRdb keeps in-frame clones, though not all of them. The table shows approximately 190,000 clones, with around 70% occurring only once. V is TRBV11-2 and J is TRBJ2-7; 12 bases line up with TRBD2. This TCR came from a human donor with chronic lymphocytic leukemia. This sample comprised PBMCs, obtained after 12 months of ibrutinib treatment. This CDR3 is CASSGRTSGTGGEQYF. The CDR3 region has the DNA TGTGCCAGCAGCGGGCGGACTAGCGGGACGGGAGGGGAGCAGTACTTC.